This TCR beta chain was identified in a study of cytomegalovirus exposure and HLA in healthy donors. Across the study: Of a few hundred genotyped donors, roughly 76% grouped in the Caucasian-associated ancestry cluster. Study-level results: Because they were indistinguishable, some V segments, including TRBV6-2 and TRBV6-3, were excluded.

The CDR3 runs to 16 residues. V lost 0 bases and J lost 0, with 11 bases in between. Germline V gene data show CDR1 as MGHRA and CDR2 as YSYEKL. Notes on this clone: Its matching antigen is unknown.

PCR employed 60 Vbeta and 13 Jbeta primers. Sequenced by immunoSEQ multiplex PCR; TCRdb stores in-frame clones only, minus some. The sample holds around 91,000 clones, roughly four fifths seen once. This chain links TRBV4-1 with TRBJ1-1; D possibly corresponds to TRBD1 (5 bases). Sequences were obtained from PBMCs. The clonotype was recovered from a middle-aged woman in good health and CMV-seropositive. The CDR3 loop reads CASSQDNTGMNTEAFF. The CDR3 DNA reads as TGCGCCAGCAGCCAAGATAATACAGGCATGAACACTGAAGCTTTCTTT.